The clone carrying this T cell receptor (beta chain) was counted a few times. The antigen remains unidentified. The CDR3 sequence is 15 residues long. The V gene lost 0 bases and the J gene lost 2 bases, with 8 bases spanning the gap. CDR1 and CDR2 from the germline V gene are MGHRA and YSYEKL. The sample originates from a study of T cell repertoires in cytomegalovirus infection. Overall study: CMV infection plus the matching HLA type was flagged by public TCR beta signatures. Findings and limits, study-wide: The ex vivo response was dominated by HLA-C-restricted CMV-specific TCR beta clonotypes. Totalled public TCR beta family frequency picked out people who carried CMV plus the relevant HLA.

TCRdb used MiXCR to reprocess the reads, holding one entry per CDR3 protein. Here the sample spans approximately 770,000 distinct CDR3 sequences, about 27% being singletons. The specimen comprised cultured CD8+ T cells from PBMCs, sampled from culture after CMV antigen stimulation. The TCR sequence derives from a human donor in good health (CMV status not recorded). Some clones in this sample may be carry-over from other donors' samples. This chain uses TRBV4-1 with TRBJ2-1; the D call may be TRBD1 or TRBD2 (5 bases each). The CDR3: CASSQDTGPYNEQFF. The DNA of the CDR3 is TGCGCCAGCAGCCAAGATACGGGGCCCTACAATGAGCAGTTCTTC.